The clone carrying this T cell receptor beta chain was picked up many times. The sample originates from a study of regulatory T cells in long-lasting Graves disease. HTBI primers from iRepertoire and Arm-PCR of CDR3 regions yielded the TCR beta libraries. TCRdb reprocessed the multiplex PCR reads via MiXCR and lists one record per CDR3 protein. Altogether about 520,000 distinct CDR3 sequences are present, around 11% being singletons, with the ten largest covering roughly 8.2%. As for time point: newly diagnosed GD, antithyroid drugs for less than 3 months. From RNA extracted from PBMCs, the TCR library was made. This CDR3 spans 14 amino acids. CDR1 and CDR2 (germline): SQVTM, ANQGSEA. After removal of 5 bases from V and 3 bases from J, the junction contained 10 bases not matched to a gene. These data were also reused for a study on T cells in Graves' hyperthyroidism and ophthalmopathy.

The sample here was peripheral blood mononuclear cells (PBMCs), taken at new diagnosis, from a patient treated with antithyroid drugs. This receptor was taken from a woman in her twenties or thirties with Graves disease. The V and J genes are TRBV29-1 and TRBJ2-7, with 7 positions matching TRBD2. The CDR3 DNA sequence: TGCAGCGTTAATCTTGGGGGGGACGGCTACGAGCAGTACTTC. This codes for CSVNLGGDGYEQYF.